The 18 T cell receptor beta chains below come from one sample, sequenced in a study of Graves' ophthalmopathy and Graves' hyperthyroidism. As the template, RNA transcripts were used to amplify TCR beta CDR3 regions. Second-round multiplex PCR came after first-round RT-PCR with HTBI primers. MiXCR, run by TCRdb on the multiplex PCR reads, gives a single entry per CDR3 protein. The table has under 400,000 distinct CDR3 sequences, around a sixth seen once. Material: peripheral blood. The receptors were sampled from an adult man with Graves' ophthalmopathy.

This clonotype occurred many times. The chain recombines TRBV19 with TRBJ1-5; D is unclear. Trimming removed 5 bases from V and 2 bases from J, with 13 bases in between. Germline V lookup: CDR1 LNHDA, CDR2 SQIVND (reference sequence). This CDR3 has 15 residues. The chain's CDR3 is CASSPRVVGNQPQHF. CDR3 in DNA: TGTGCCAGTAGTCCCCGAGTGGTTGGCAATCAGCCCCAGCATTTT.

In this sample, this clonotype turned up many times. The V and J genes are TRBV19 and TRBJ1-2; D is perhaps TRBD1 (6 bases). This CDR3 is built from 12 residues. V gave up 10 bases and J gave up 4 bases, with 13 bases separating them. The germline CDR1 and CDR2 sequences are LNHDA and SQIVND (reference sequence). Here the CDR3 DNA reads TGTGCCACCACAGGGTCTGCCTATGGCTACACCTTC. Residues: CATTGSAYGYTF.

In its sample, this clonotype was seen many times. CDR3 in DNA: TGTGCCAGCAGTTCGGAAGACAGGGGGAATTACTATGGCTACACCTTC. Encoded protein: CASSSEDRGNYYGYTF. The chain employs TRBV6-5 and TRBJ1-2; 9 bases are shared with TRBD1. The V and J ends lost 4 bases and 3 bases, in that order; junction bases with no gene match: 9. Germline V CDR1 and CDR2: MNHEY, SVGAGI. The CDR3 sequence is 16 residues long.

This clonotype was observed at least ten times. CDR3: CAITSRGNTEAFF. CDR3 in DNA: TGTGCCATTACGTCGCGCGGAAACACTGAAGCTTTCTTT. The V gene is TRBV6-1, the J gene TRBJ1-1; D not certain. Trimming removed 10 bases from V and 2 bases from J, with 14 bases in between. The CDR3 contains 13 residues. Germline values: CDR1 MNHNS, CDR2 SASEGT.

The sample holds many counts of this clonotype. The chain recombines TRBV12-3 or TRBV12-4 with TRBJ1-2, with 9 nucleotides matching TRBD1. The CDR3 runs 14 residues. V was pared by 6 bases and J by 8 bases, with 10 bases of the junction left unmatched. The DNA for the CDR3 is TGTGCCAGCAGCCGCGGGACAGGGAATCGAGGCTACACCTTC. Translated, it gives CASSRGTGNRGYTF.

Many counts were recorded for this clonotype. The chain joins TRBV11-2 to TRBJ1-5; D gene uncertain. This CDR3 has 13 amino acids. The germline V gene encodes CDR1 SGHAT and CDR2 FQNNGV. Trimming took off 0 bases at V and 7 bases at J, with 7 bases between the two ends. CDR3 sequence (DNA): TGTGCCAGCAGCTTAGATACCCACCAGCCCCAGCATTTT. The encoded protein is CASSLDTHQPQHF.

This clonotype has a count of ten or more. V gene TRBV9 combines with J gene TRBJ1-1, with 8 bases fitting TRBD1. CDR3 size: 16 residues. V was pared by 2 bases and J by 5 bases, with 11 bases of the junction left unmatched. Germline loops: CDR1 SGDLS, CDR2 YYNGEE. The CDR3 nucleotides are TGTGCCAGCAGCGTCCGCCCGGGACAGGTGGGGACTGAAGCTTTCTTT. This translates into CASSVRPGQVGTEAFF.

This clonotype was found a few times. The chain is built from TRBV6-1 and TRBJ2-7, with a possible D match to TRBD1 (5 bases). CDR1 and CDR2 (germline): MNHNS, SASEGT. The CDR3 loop spans 16 amino acids. With 5 bases removed from V and 2 bases from J, the gap between germline ends came to 19 bases. The DNA for the CDR3 is TGTGCCAGCAGTCAAACACTACAGGACCCTCCCTACGAGCAGTACTTC. This gives the protein CASSQTLQDPPYEQYF.

The chain employs TRBV7-2 and TRBJ2-7; 10 bases are a match to TRBD2. V was clipped by 2 bases and J by 6 bases; unmatched bases: 7. The V gene's germline CDR1 is SGHTA and CDR2 FQGNSA. The CDR3 extends over 15 amino acids. CDR3 bases: TGTGCCAGCAGCTTAAGGCCTAGCGGGAGTCGCGAGCAGTACTTC. Protein: CASSLRPSGSREQYF.

The chain combines TRBV6-1 with TRBJ1-2; D is unresolved. CDR1 MNHNS and CDR2 SASEGT come from the germline V gene. Trimming removed 4 bases from V and 6 bases from J, with 9 bases in between. CDR3 length: 12 residues. This CDR3 is CASSGSLHGYTF. The CDR3 DNA sequence: TGTGCCAGCAGTGGATCGCTCCATGGCTACACCTTC.

This clonotype was picked up many times. For the CDR3, the DNA is TGTGCCAGCATGGGGCTTTACGAGCAGTACTTC. Translated: CASMGLYEQYF. The chain uses TRBV6-1 and TRBJ2-7, with TRBD1 as a possible D gene (5 bases). V shed 7 bases and J shed 4 bases, with 8 bases lying between them. From germline, CDR1 is MNHNS and CDR2 SASEGT. The length of the CDR3 is 11 residues.

The chain recombines TRBV6-1 with TRBJ1-2; D gene uncertain. Trimming took off 7 bases at V and 1 base at J, with 13 bases between the two ends. The length of the CDR3 is 14 residues. The germline V gene has CDR1 MNHNS and CDR2 SASEGT. This CDR3 reads CASTQVGINYGYTF. For the CDR3, the DNA is TGTGCCAGCACCCAAGTGGGGATTAACTATGGCTACACCTTC.

This clonotype was counted ten times or more. The V call is TRBV11-2, the J call TRBJ1-1, with TRBD1 as a possible D gene (5 bases). Trimming took 5 bases from V and 6 from J, leaving 19 bases between them. CDR1 and CDR2 (germline): SGHAT, FQNNGV. The CDR3 has 15 amino acids. DNA of the CDR3: TGTGCCAGCAGCAAGGGTAGGGGCCCTTTGGCTGAAGCTTTCTTT. It translates to CASSKGRGPLAEAFF.

The rearrangement links TRBV2 to TRBJ2-4; 9 bases are shared with TRBD1. J lost 8 bases, V lost 6 bases, and 5 bases had no gene match. This CDR3 spans 13 amino acids. Germline loops: CDR1 SNHLY, CDR2 FYNNEI. The CDR3 sequence is CASRRTGGDIQYF. CDR3 sequence (DNA): TGTGCCAGCAGGAGAACAGGGGGCGACATTCAGTACTTC. The variable domain in full, completed from reference TRBV2 and TRBJ2-4, reads EPEVTQTPSHQVTQMGQEVILRCVPISNHLYFYWYRQILGQKVEFLVSFYNNEISEKSEIFDDQFSVERPDGSNFTLKIRSTKLEDSAMYFCASRRTGGDIQYFGAGTRLSVL.

As concerns this clonotype: This could be a read error, since a much larger clone is one nucleotide away. The chain has TRBV5-1 and TRBJ2-7; tentative D call: TRBD2 (7 bases). The CDR3 sequence is 16 residues long. CDR1 and CDR2 (germline): SGHRS, YFSETQ. The chain's CDR3 is CATSLRGGLVNYEQYF. The CDR3 DNA reads as TGCGCCACCAGCTTGAGGGGGGGGCTGGTGAACTACGAGCAGTACTTC.

In its sample, this clonotype was seen many times. The CDR3 loop is CASSPQPGMVEGYTF. CDR3 bases: TGTGCCAGCAGCCCGCAGCCGGGGATGGTGGAAGGCTACACCTTC. The genes are TRBV7-3 and TRBJ1-2; no firm D call. The CDR3 loop spans 15 amino acids. CDR1 is SGHTA, CDR2 FQGTGA, per germline. Deletions cut 5 bases from V and 8 bases from J, with 21 bases between.

This clonotype was seen ten or more times. The CDR3 nucleotides are TGTGCCAGCAGTGAAGCGACAGGGAGAAACCATGGCTACACCTTC. Translation: CASSEATGRNHGYTF. This chain connects TRBV2 to TRBJ1-2; 7 nucleotides match TRBD1. After removal of 0 bases from V and 6 bases from J, the junction contained 7 bases not matched to a gene. CDR3 length equals 15 residues. Germline V gene sequence: CDR1 SNHLY, CDR2 FYNNEI.

There are a few counts of this clonotype. A much more abundant neighbour one base away suggests this may be a read error. V usage is TRBV19 and J usage is TRBJ1-2; 7 bases match TRBD1. V shed 3 bases, J shed 1 base, and the junction held 2 bases outside the gene matches. The length of the CDR3 is 14 residues. Germline V gene sequence: CDR1 LNHDA, CDR2 SQIVND (reference sequence). CDR3 sequence reads: CASSIGQDNYGYTF. The DNA of the CDR3 is TGTGCCAGTAGTATCGGACAGGATAACTATGGCTACACCTTC.